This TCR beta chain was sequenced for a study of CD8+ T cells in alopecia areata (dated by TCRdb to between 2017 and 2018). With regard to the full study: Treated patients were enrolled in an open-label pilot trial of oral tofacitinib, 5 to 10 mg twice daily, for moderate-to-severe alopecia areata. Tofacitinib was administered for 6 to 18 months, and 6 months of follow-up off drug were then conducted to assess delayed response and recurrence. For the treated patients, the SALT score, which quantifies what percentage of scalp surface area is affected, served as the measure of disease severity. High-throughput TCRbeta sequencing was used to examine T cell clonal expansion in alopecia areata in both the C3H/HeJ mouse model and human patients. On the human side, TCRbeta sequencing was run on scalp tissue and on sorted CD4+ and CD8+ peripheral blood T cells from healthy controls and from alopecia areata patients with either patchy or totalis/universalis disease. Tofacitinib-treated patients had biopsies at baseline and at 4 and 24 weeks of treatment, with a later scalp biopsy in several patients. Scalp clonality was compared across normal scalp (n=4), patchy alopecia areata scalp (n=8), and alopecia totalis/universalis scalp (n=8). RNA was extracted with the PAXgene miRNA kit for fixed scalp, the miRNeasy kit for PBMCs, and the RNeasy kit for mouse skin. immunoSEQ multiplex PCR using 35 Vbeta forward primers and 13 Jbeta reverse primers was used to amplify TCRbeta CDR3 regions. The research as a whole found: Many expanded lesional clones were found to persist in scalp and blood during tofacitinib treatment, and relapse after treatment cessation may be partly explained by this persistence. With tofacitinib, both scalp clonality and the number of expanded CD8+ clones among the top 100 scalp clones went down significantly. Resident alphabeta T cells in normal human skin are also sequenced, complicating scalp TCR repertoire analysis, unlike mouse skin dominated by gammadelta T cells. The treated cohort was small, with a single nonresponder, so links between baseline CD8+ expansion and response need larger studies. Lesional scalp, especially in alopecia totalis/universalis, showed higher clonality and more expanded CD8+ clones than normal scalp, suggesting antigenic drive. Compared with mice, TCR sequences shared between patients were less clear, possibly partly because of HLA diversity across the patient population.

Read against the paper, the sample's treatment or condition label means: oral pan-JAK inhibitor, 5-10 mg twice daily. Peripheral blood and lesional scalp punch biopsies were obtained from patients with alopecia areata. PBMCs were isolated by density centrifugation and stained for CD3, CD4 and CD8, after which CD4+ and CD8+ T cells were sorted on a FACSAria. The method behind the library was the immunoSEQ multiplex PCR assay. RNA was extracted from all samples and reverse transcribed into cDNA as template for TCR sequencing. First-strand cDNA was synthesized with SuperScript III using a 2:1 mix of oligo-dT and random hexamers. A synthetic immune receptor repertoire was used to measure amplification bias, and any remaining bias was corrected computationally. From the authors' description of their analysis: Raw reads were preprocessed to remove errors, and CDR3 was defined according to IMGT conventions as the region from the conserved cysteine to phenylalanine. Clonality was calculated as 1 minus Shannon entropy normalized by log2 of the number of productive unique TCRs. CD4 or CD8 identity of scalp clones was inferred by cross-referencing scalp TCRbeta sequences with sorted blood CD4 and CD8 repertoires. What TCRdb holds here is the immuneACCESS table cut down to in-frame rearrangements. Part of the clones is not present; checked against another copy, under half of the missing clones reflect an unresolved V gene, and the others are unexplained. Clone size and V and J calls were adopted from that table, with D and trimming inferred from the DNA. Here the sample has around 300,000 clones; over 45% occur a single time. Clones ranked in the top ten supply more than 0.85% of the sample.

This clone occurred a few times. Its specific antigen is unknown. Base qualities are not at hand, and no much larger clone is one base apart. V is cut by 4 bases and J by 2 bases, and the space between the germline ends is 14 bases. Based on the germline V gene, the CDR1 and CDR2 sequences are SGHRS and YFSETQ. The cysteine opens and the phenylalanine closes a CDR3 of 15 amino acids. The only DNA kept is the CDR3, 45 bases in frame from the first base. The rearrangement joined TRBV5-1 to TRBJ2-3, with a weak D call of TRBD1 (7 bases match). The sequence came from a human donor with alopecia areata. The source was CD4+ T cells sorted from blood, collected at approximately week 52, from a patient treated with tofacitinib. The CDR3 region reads CASSGLQGTTDTQYF. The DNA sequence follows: TGCGCCAGCAGCGGACTACAGGGGACCACAGATACGCAGTATTTT.